The rows below give T cell receptor beta chains drawn from one sample of a study of CD8+CD57+ T cells in acquired aplastic anemia. Each CDR3 protein gets one entry after TCRdb re-called the reads with MiXCR. The sample shows some 180,000 distinct CDR3 sequences, around half of them seen only once. Sequencing was done on a sample of sorted CD4+, CD8+, or CD8+CD57+ T cells (not recorded which) from PBMCs. These receptor sequences come from a human donor in good health. Both conserved end residues are part of each CDR3. The order of the fields is D gene, clone size, V gene, J gene, CDR3 protein, CDR3 DNA. The D gene is left open where the match is weak. Size is stated for part of the rows, as once, few or many counts, or as a class when the clone is expanded.

>NA|NA|TRBV20-1|TRBJ2-1
CSAREVGGAPQFF
TGCAGTGCTAGAGAAGTCGGGGGCGCTCCGCAGTTCTTC
>NA|NA|TRBV24-1|TRBJ2-5
CATSDRVTQYF
TGTGCCACCAGTGATCGGGTGACCCAGTACTTC
>NA|NA|TRBV28|TRBJ1-1
CASSLPSRGVTEAFF
TGTGCCAGCAGTTTACCTTCCAGGGGTGTAACTGAAGCTTTCTTT
>NA|few|TRBV10-3|TRBJ1-2
CAISEVRTGYTF
TGTGCCATCAGTGAGGTGAGGACCGGCTACACCTTC
>NA|many|TRBV7-6|TRBJ2-1
CASGPVRDRNEQFF
TGTGCCAGCGGGCCCGTCCGGGACCGCAATGAGCAGTTCTTC
>NA|NA|TRBV7-2|TRBJ2-7
CASSSSIYEQYF
TGTGCCAGCAGCTCCTCCATCTACGAGCAGTACTTC
>TRBD2|many|TRBV20-1|TRBJ2-3
CSARAGAGPDTQYF
TGCAGTGCTAGGGCGGGAGCTGGGCCAGATACGCAGTATTTT
>NA|NA|TRBV7-9|TRBJ1-1
CASSLGAGGAFF
TGTGCCAGCAGCTTAGGGGCTGGAGGAGCTTTCTTT
>NA|NA|TRBV5-1|TRBJ2-5
CASSPVDFQETQYF
TGCGCCAGCAGCCCGGTAGACTTCCAAGAGACCCAGTACTTC
>TRBD2|many|TRBV24-1|TRBJ2-2
CATSDFSGGNTGELFF
TGTGCCACCAGTGATTTTAGCGGGGGGAACACCGGGGAGCTGTTTTTT
>NA|NA|TRBV29-1|TRBJ2-7
CSVMGVASYEQYF
TGCAGCGTTATGGGGGTAGCGTCCTACGAGCAGTACTTC
>TRBD1|many|TRBV6-4|TRBJ1-1
CASRRQGNMNTEAFF
TGTGCCAGCAGAAGACAGGGGAATATGAACACTGAAGCTTTCTTT
>TRBD1|NA|TRBV15|TRBJ2-7
CATSRDQGVYEQYF
TGTGCCACCAGCAGAGATCAGGGGGTCTACGAGCAGTACTTC
>NA|many|TRBV15|TRBJ2-5
CATSRDSPWSGQETQYF
TGTGCCACCAGCAGAGATTCCCCTTGGAGTGGCCAAGAGACCCAGTACTTC
>NA|NA|TRBV2|TRBJ2-5
CASSEGLLGRTQYF
TGTGCCAGCAGTGAAGGTCTTCTAGGGCGGACCCAGTACTTC
>TRBD2|few|TRBV19|TRBJ2-7
CASSLAGGDEQYF
TGTGCCAGTAGCCTAGCGGGAGGCGACGAGCAGTACTTC
>NA|NA|TRBV5-6|TRBJ1-2
CASSRTGIGNYGYTF
TGTGCCAGCAGCCGGACCGGGATAGGGAACTATGGCTACACCTTC